This record looks at one TCR beta chain sequence and its context. These data are taken from a study of blood T cell repertoires in COVID-19. Study information: Acute and convalescent COVID-19 samples came from the United States, Italy and Spain. Sample material is recorded as cDNA or gDNA derived from T cells, B-cell-depleted T cells, or PBMCs.

The germline V gene has CDR1 KGHSH and CDR2 LQKENI. The length of the CDR3 is 16 residues. Unmatched junction bases numbered 6, after V lost 3 bases and J lost 3 bases. In the original workflow: By means of reference gene primer amplification, nucleated cell counts were estimated. Generated by immunoSEQ multiplex PCR, the TCRdb table keeps only in-frame clones and is missing some. D and trimming come from the DNA, and the V and J calls and clone size come from that table. The sample shows roughly 45,000 clones, over 75% of them seen only once. What was sequenced was peripheral blood. The genes are TRBV18 and TRBJ1-2, with 11 bases aligning to TRBD1. The TCR sequence derives from a woman aged 60-70 years with acute or convalescent COVID-19. The CDR3 reads CASSPGTGGYDYGYTF. Written as DNA, the CDR3 is TGTGCCAGCTCACCCGGGACAGGGGGTTATGACTATGGCTACACCTTC.